This TCR beta chain was identified during a study of human T cells and chemical hapten exposure. This clonotype was picked up many times. As to time point: patch test 1, 2 weeks after DPC sensitization. The treatment here: therapeutic diphenylcyclopropenone sensitization with weekly scalp DPC. MiXCR, run by TCRdb on the RACE reads, gives a single entry per CDR3 protein. This table holds over 75,000 distinct CDR3 sequences, around 7% found once. Source: whole blood, taken in connection with sensitization to the hapten diphenylcyclopropenone (DPC). This TCR was recovered from a woman aged 30 to 39 with alopecia areata. Some clones in this sample may be carry-over from other donors' samples.

The CDR3 bases are TGTGCCAGCAGGACAGGGTTGAACACTGAAGCTTTCTTT. Translated: CASRTGLNTEAFF. The chain couples TRBV6-1 to TRBJ1-1, with TRBD1 matching over 7 bases. This CDR3 is built from 13 residues. Germline values: CDR1 MNHNS, CDR2 SASEGT. J gave up 0 bases and V 6 bases, and 1 base lay outside the gene matches.